A selection of T cell receptor beta chains follows, all from one sample in a study of blood T cell repertoires in COVID-19. The protocol was immunoSEQ multiplex PCR, while the TCRdb copy is restricted to in-frame clones and leaves out a portion. The sample records about 200,000 clones, around four fifths being singletons. Specimen: peripheral blood. The source is a man aged 55-75 years with COVID-19, enrolled during active disease. CDR3s leave out the opening cysteine and the closing phenylalanine or tryptophan. A D gene is named only where the DNA matches it firmly.

>TRBJ1-2|-|TRBV5-8
ASLTNRVSGGYT
>TRBJ1-1|-|TRBV10-1
ASSDSGIRVTEAF
>TRBJ1-2|TRBD1|TRBV12-3/TRBV12-4
ASSLDRGGGYT
>TRBJ1-1|-|TRBV28
ASSFRPSQGTEAF
>TRBJ1-2|TRBD1|TRBV3-1/TRBV3-2
ASSPKQGIGYT
>TRBJ1-1|-|TRBV6-5
ASSYSIGLEAF
>TRBJ1-2|-|TRBV5-1
ASSLDPGADYGYT
>TRBJ1-4|TRBD1|TRBV5-1
ASSGTGYEKLF
>TRBJ2-3|-|TRBV28
ASSFSLAADTQY
>TRBJ2-5|-|TRBV5-4
ASSFKGLGETQY
>TRBJ2-5|TRBD1|TRBV11-2
ASSFIGGAETQY
>TRBJ2-2|TRBD2|TRBV5-4
ASSDETSGSGSTGELF
>TRBJ2-7|-|TRBV5-1
ASSFGGAAYEQY
>TRBJ2-7|-|TRBV18
ASSSQGPYEQY
>TRBJ1-2|-|TRBV15
ATSRGGYGYT
>TRBJ1-1|-|TRBV19
ASSITGDTEAF
>TRBJ1-4|TRBD1|TRBV28
ASRQQGAFKLF
>TRBJ2-1|TRBD2|TRBV7-2
ASSLDGTSGRAREQF
>TRBJ2-3|-|TRBV2
ASSLPDGEDERERIDTQY
>TRBJ2-1|-|TRBV7-2
ASSSLQTHLGNEQF
>TRBJ1-5|-|TRBV10-3
AISEPGVQPQH
>TRBJ1-2|TRBD1|TRBV6-5
ASRTGQPTNYGYT
>TRBJ2-1|TRBD2|TRBV18
ASSPSSGLAGAHGKQF
>TRBJ2-1|-|TRBV7-2
ASSPRGRQF
>TRBJ2-7|TRBD2|TRBV4-2
ASSQEYTSVREQY
>TRBJ1-4|TRBD1|TRBV6-6
ASSYFRQGNEKLF
>TRBJ1-1|-|TRBV11-3
ASSLRGMNTEAF
>TRBJ2-1|TRBD1|TRBV9
ASSVDPGTAYNEQF
>TRBJ1-2|-|TRBV5-1
ASSSEGGYYGYT
>TRBJ1-3|-|TRBV19
ASSISGTDFAGNTIY
>TRBJ1-5|-|TRBV6-5
ASMHTGLPQH
>TRBJ1-4|-|TRBV10-3
ATQGGEKLF
>TRBJ2-7|-|TRBV9
ASSATGLPYEQY
>TRBJ1-1|-|TRBV9
ASRPSTGYTEAF
>TRBJ1-2|-|TRBV11-2
ASAVGRNYGYT
>TRBJ1-4|-|TRBV7-2
ASSLMPQGSHPEKLF
>TRBJ2-5|-|TRBV6-1
ASSELGQGYQETQY
>TRBJ1-2|-|TRBV27
ASSFSPAGAYGYT
>TRBJ1-2|-|TRBV19
ASSIDLRGRYT
>TRBJ2-7|-|TRBV5-1
ASSLVGVGSYEQY
>TRBJ1-2|TRBD1|TRBV2
ASSPRTGGDGYT
>TRBJ2-7|TRBD1|TRBV5-8
ASSLFTGASYEQY
>TRBJ2-7|TRBD2|TRBV12-5
ASGLVPRRAGVSEQY
>TRBJ2-5|TRBD2|TRBV30
AWSVGLAGVGRGTQY
>TRBJ2-5|-|TRBV14
ASSPRGHQRETQY
>TRBJ1-2|-|TRBV6-4
ASSASRGGNYGYT
>TRBJ1-3|-|TRBV6-5
ASPRVARGNTIY
>TRBJ2-7|-|TRBV25-1
ASSGSAGERYEQY
>TRBJ1-1|-|TRBV11-2
ASRKGDMNTEAF
>TRBJ1-1|-|TRBV3-1/TRBV3-2
ASSYGHRAEAF
>TRBJ1-2|-|TRBV30
AWISGGFNYGYT
>TRBJ2-7|TRBD1|TRBV4-1
ASSQVWTPGQSSYEQY
>TRBJ2-1|TRBD1|TRBV4-3
ASSQDYRGNEQF
>TRBJ1-5|-|TRBV9
ASSLGQISQPQH
>TRBJ1-2|TRBD1|TRBV28
ASTLRDRENYGYT